This TCR beta chain derives from a study of blood T cells in healthy people across ages. The study, taken as a whole, reports: Observed TCR beta diversity per million T cells went down as age went up. This fall followed a roughly linear course with age. Long-lived donors exceeded aged donors in naive CD4+ cells and diversity.

Donors gave around 10 milliliters of peripheral blood apiece. V was clipped by 7 bases and J by 1 base; unmatched bases: 5. The CDR3 has 14 residues. Alongside a J-beta primer mix, a sample-barcoded 5' primer served in a second PCR lasting about 7 to 12 cycles. Each sample provided no less than 2.5 million CDR3-containing paired-end reads. TCRdb ran MiXCR on the 5' RACE reads and lists one entry per CDR3 protein. The table includes about 580,000 distinct CDR3 sequences, around half detected once. Notes on this clonotype: Its antigen is not identified.

This sequence joins TRBV12-3 or TRBV12-4 and TRBJ2-5; 8 bases map to TRBD2. This TCR was sampled from a man older than 75 in good health. Sequencing was performed on blood. The chain's CDR3 is CASTSTSGQETQYF. CDR3 coding DNA: TGTGCCAGCACCTCAACTAGCGGCCAAGAGACCCAGTACTTC.